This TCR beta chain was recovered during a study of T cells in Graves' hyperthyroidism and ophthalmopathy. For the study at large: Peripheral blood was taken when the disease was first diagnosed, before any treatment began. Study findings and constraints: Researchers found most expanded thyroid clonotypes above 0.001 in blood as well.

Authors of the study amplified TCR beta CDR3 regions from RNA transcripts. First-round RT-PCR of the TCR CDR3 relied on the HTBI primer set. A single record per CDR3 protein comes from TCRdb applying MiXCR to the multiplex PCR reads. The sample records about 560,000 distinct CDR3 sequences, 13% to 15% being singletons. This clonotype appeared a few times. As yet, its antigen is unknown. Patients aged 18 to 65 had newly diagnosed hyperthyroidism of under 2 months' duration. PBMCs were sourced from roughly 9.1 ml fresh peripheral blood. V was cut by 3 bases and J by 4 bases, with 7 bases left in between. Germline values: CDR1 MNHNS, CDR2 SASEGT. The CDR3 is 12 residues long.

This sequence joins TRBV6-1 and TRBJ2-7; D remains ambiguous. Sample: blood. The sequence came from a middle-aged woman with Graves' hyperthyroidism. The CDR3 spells CASSDWGYEQYF. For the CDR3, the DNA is TGTGCCAGCAGTGACTGGGGATACGAGCAGTACTTC.